The rows below give T cell receptor beta chains drawn from one sample of a study of shared clonotypes between healthy human individuals. TCRdb's copy holds only in-frame clones and misses some; the assay was immunoSEQ multiplex PCR. The data contain around 1,000,000 clones, roughly 80% of them seen just once; the ten biggest clones take up about 0.89%. Sequenced sample: memory CD4+ T cells from PBMCs. The origin of the receptors is a man younger than 35 in good health. Some clones in this sample may be carry-over from other donors' samples. Each CDR3 is given with its conserved first and last residue. D genes are given only for firm matches. Clone size is shown for a subset of rows, as once, few, many or a class of expanded clone.

d_call | j_call | clone_size | v_call | cdr3_nt | cdr3_aa
. | TRBJ1-1 | . | TRBV11-2 | TGTGCCAGCAGCTTAGCTTGGTGGGATTCTGAAGCTTTCTTT | CASSLAWWDSEAFF
. | TRBJ1-1 | . | TRBV6-1 | TGTGCCAGCAGGGCCGGGACACACAACACTGAAGCTTTCTTT | CASRAGTHNTEAFF
. | TRBJ1-5 | . | TRBV9 | TGTGCCAGCAGCTCCCGGGGGAGTCAGCCCCAGCATTTT | CASSSRGSQPQHF
. | TRBJ2-1 | few | TRBV7-2 | TGTGCCAGCAGCTTAGCGGGGGCTAGCGGCCATGAGCAGTTCTTC | CASSLAGASGHEQFF
. | TRBJ1-6 | . | TRBV6-5 | TGTGCCAGCAGATCACTCGATATTTATTCACCCCTCCACTTT | CASRSLDIYSPLHF
. | TRBJ2-2 | . | TRBV29-1 | TGCAGCGTTGATCCACAGAACACCGGGGAGCTGTTTTTT | CSVDPQNTGELFF
. | TRBJ2-5 | . | TRBV29-1 | TGCAGCGTTGGGCAGGGGGAGACCCAGTACTTC | CSVGQGETQYF
. | TRBJ2-7 | . | TRBV7-9 | TGTGCCAGCAGCCAGCAGGGGGGGTCCTACGAGCAGTACTTC | CASSQQGGSYEQYF
TRBD2 | TRBJ2-1 | . | TRBV4-1 | TGCGCCAGCAGCCAAGATCCGGCGGGAGCTTTCGGCAATGAGCAGTTCTTC | CASSQDPAGAFGNEQFF
. | TRBJ2-1 | once | TRBV7-2 | TGTGCCAGCAGCTTGCGGTATATACGGTTCGCGGGAAGACCTAATGAGCAGTTCTTC | CASSLRYIRFAGRPNEQFF
TRBD1 | TRBJ1-2 | . | TRBV28 | TGTGCCAGCAGGACGACAGGGGGAGCTGATGGCTACACCTTC | CASRTTGGADGYTF
. | TRBJ1-4 | . | TRBV6-1 | TGTGCCAGCAGTGAAAAGTTGGTGGAAAAACTGTTTTTT | CASSEKLVEKLFF
. | TRBJ1-2 | . | TRBV28 | TGTGCCAGCAGTTTAAGACAGCCTGGCTACACCTTC | CASSLRQPGYTF
TRBD1 | TRBJ2-7 | . | TRBV28 | TGTGCCAGCAGCCCTCCCGGGACAGCTCTCTACGAGCAGTACTTC | CASSPPGTALYEQYF
. | TRBJ1-5 | . | TRBV5-7 | TGTGCCAGCAGCTTCGACGGCTACAATCAGCCCCAGCATTTT | CASSFDGYNQPQHF
. | TRBJ1-2 | . | TRBV10-3 | TGTGCCATCCTAGGACAGCATAACTATGGCTACACCTTC | CAILGQHNYGYTF
TRBD1 | TRBJ2-3 | . | TRBV27 | TGTGCCAGCAGTTTCTCCGGGACAGGGGTCGCGTATTTT | CASSFSGTGVAYF
. | TRBJ1-4 | . | TRBV18 | TGTGCCAGCTCACCACCTCCCACGACGGGTGAAAAACTGTTTTTT | CASSPPPTTGEKLFF
TRBD1 | TRBJ2-7 | . | TRBV18 | TGTGCCAGCTCACGGACAGGGGGAACGAGTGAGCAGTACTTC | CASSRTGGTSEQYF
. | TRBJ2-7 | few | TRBV7-3 | TGTGCCAGCAGCTTAACAGGGGGCGCGGGAAACGAGCAGTACTTC | CASSLTGGAGNEQYF